These T cell receptor beta chains were read from a single sample in a study of blood T cell repertoires in COVID-19. Using immunoSEQ multiplex PCR, the repertoire was profiled, and TCRdb retains in-frame clones only, with some absent. The sample consists of 200,000 to 250,000 clones, over 75% of them appearing once. The sequenced sample consisted of peripheral blood. These receptors were taken from a man aged 50 to 59 with COVID-19, enrolled during active disease. The CDR3 runs from the conserved cysteine through the conserved F or W. A D gene is named only where the DNA matches it firmly. Only some rows state a clone size, as once, few, many or a class for expanded clones.

TRBV5-8	TRBD2	.	TRBJ2-2	CASILSGVNTGELFF	TGTGCCAGCATTTTGAGCGGGGTGAACACCGGGGAGCTGTTTTTT
TRBV5-8	TRBD2	.	TRBJ2-1	CASSPPAVAGWDEQFF	TGTGCCAGCAGCCCGCCGGCGGTAGCGGGATGGGATGAGCAGTTCTTC
TRBV6-2/TRBV6-3	.	.	TRBJ2-7	CASSYSRWRNRAAYEQYF	TGTGCCAGCAGTTACTCGCGGTGGAGGAACAGGGCCGCCTACGAGCAGTACTTC
TRBV5-6	.	.	TRBJ1-3	CASSLAGGVSGNTIYF	TGTGCCAGCAGCTTGGCCGGGGGGGTCTCTGGAAACACCATATATTTT
TRBV28	.	.	TRBJ2-3	CASSSHTPRREDTQYF	TGTGCCAGCAGTTCTCATACCCCCCGTCGGGAAGATACGCAGTATTTT
TRBV2	.	.	TRBJ1-5	CASRLGAESNQPQHF	TGTGCCAGCAGGCTGGGGGCAGAAAGCAATCAGCCCCAGCATTTT
TRBV4-1	.	.	TRBJ2-1	CASRTTSASYNEQFF	TGCGCCAGCAGGACTACTAGTGCATCCTACAATGAGCAGTTCTTC
TRBV24-1	TRBD2	.	TRBJ2-1	CATSDSGTSGGYNEQFF	TGTGCCACCAGTGATTCCGGGACTAGCGGGGGGTACAATGAGCAGTTCTTC
TRBV10-3	TRBD2	few	TRBJ2-7	CAISEGGSYEQYF	TGTGCCATCAGTGAGGGCGGGAGCTACGAGCAGTACTTC
TRBV10-2	TRBD2	.	TRBJ2-7	CASSESGLAGGPQYF	TGCGCCAGCAGTGAGTCGGGACTAGCGGGGGGGCCGCAGTACTTC
TRBV5-4	.	.	TRBJ2-3	CASSLAGASGGDTQYF	TGTGCCAGCAGCTTGGCAGGGGCTTCGGGTGGAGATACGCAGTATTTT
TRBV10-3	TRBD2	.	TRBJ2-2	CAIQTSGRSDTGELFF	TGTGCCATCCAAACTAGCGGGAGGTCGGACACCGGGGAGCTGTTTTTT
TRBV7-2	TRBD1	.	TRBJ2-7	CASSLGQGGVQYF	TGTGCCAGCAGCTTAGGACAGGGTGGGGTGCAGTACTTC
TRBV7-2	.	.	TRBJ2-3	CASSSPGVTDTQYF	TGTGCCAGCAGCTCCCCCGGGGTCACAGATACGCAGTATTTT
TRBV5-1	TRBD2	.	TRBJ2-2	CASSPGLAGGLNTGELFF	TGCGCCAGCAGCCCTGGACTAGCGGGGGGATTGAACACCGGGGAGCTGTTTTTT
TRBV7-2	TRBD1	.	TRBJ2-7	CASSSGQVGLREQYF	TGTGCCAGCAGTTCGGGACAGGTCGGTTTGAGGGAGCAGTACTTC
TRBV5-4	TRBD1	.	TRBJ1-2	CASSSRGTYTF	TGTGCCAGCAGCTCCAGGGGGACCTACACCTTC
TRBV5-6	TRBD1	.	TRBJ1-5	CASSLDRGRNQPQHF	TGTGCCAGCAGCTTGGACAGGGGGAGGAATCAACCCCAGCATTTT
TRBV30	.	.	TRBJ1-1	CAWRQTNTEAFF	TGTGCCTGGAGACAGACGAACACTGAAGCTTTCTTT
TRBV24-1	TRBD1	.	TRBJ2-1	CATSDGDRGNNEQFF	TGTGCCACCAGTGATGGGGACAGGGGGAACAATGAGCAGTTCTTC
TRBV6-2/TRBV6-3	TRBD2	.	TRBJ2-1	CASSYPGLAGTHEQFF	TGTGCCAGCAGTTACCCGGGACTAGCGGGGACCCATGAGCAGTTCTTC
TRBV27	.	.	TRBJ2-3	CASSNRGADTQYF	TGTGCCAGCTCCAACCGGGGAGCAGATACGCAGTATTTT
TRBV6-2/TRBV6-3	TRBD1	once	TRBJ1-1	CASSPGQGYTEAFF	TGTGCCAGCAGTCCGGGACAGGGCTACACTGAAGCTTTCTTT
TRBV24-1	.	.	TRBJ1-2	CATRGGAGGNYGYTF	TGTGCCACCAGGGGGGGGGCAGGTGGAAACTATGGCTACACCTTC
TRBV15	TRBD2	.	TRBJ2-7	CATSSLSGRAIVEQYF	TGTGCCACCAGCTCCCTAAGCGGGAGGGCCATTGTTGAGCAGTACTTC
TRBV7-8	TRBD1	once	TRBJ2-7	CASSLWDRAGEQYF	TGTGCCAGCAGCTTATGGGACAGGGCGGGGGAGCAGTACTTC
TRBV5-1	.	once	TRBJ1-2	CASSLSGKANYGYTF	TGCGCCAGCAGCTTGTCAGGAAAAGCTAACTATGGCTACACCTTC
TRBV24-1	TRBD1	.	TRBJ1-1	CATSSGQGRTEAFF	TGTGCCACCAGCTCAGGACAGGGTCGAACTGAAGCTTTCTTT
TRBV19	.	.	TRBJ1-2	CASSILSSYTF	TGTGCCAGTAGTATTCTTAGTAGCTACACCTTC
TRBV30	.	.	TRBJ2-1	CATSGPGAYNEQFF	TGTGCCACGAGTGGGCCGGGAGCATACAATGAGCAGTTCTTC
TRBV15	.	.	TRBJ2-3	CATARDSQRDTQYF	TGTGCCACCGCGCGGGACTCCCAGAGGGATACGCAGTATTTT
TRBV6-2/TRBV6-3	TRBD2	.	TRBJ2-7	CASSWGLAYEQYF	TGTGCCAGCAGTTGGGGACTAGCCTACGAGCAGTACTTC
TRBV10-2	TRBD1	.	TRBJ1-2	CASSRDSSGPSRGYTF	TGCGCCAGCAGCCGGGACAGTTCCGGACCGAGCCGTGGCTACACCTTC
TRBV20-1	.	.	TRBJ1-3	CSAIEQEAGNTIYF	TGCAGTGCTATTGAACAGGAAGCGGGAAACACCATATATTTT
TRBV11-2	TRBD2	.	TRBJ2-7	CASSLDPGGNYEQYF	TGTGCCAGCAGCTTAGATCCGGGGGGGAACTACGAGCAGTACTTC
TRBV7-3	TRBD2	.	TRBJ2-5	CASSLTGTSGRVETQYF	TGTGCCAGCAGCTTAACGGGGACTAGCGGGAGGGTAGAGACCCAGTACTTC
TRBV6-5	TRBD1	.	TRBJ1-2	CASSRQGFGYTF	TGTGCCAGCAGTCGACAGGGATTCGGCTACACCTTC
TRBV5-1	TRBD1	.	TRBJ1-2	CASSLDRDAYGYTF	TGCGCCAGCAGCCTGGACAGGGACGCCTATGGCTACACCTTC
TRBV9	.	once	TRBJ2-2	CASSTTLAGGMDTGELFF	TGTGCCAGCAGCACCACCCTCGCCGGGGGAATGGACACCGGGGAGCTGTTTTTT
TRBV7-2	TRBD2	.	TRBJ2-3	CASSSRLGGGSPDTQYF	TGTGCCAGCAGCTCAAGACTAGGCGGGGGGAGCCCAGATACGCAGTATTTT
TRBV5-1	.	.	TRBJ1-1	CASSLNREGYAEAFF	TGCGCCAGCAGCTTGAACAGGGAAGGATACGCTGAAGCTTTCTTT
TRBV11-1	TRBD2	few	TRBJ2-1	CASSLVTGGYNEQFF	TGTGCCAGCAGCTTAGTTACGGGGGGATACAATGAGCAGTTCTTC
TRBV20-1	.	.	TRBJ1-1	CSASMNTEAFF	TGCAGTGCTTCAATGAACACTGAAGCTTTCTTT
TRBV4-3	.	.	TRBJ1-1	CASRPGQGISSTEAFF	TGCGCCAGCAGGCCGGGGCAGGGGATCTCTTCTACTGAAGCTTTCTTT
TRBV25-1	TRBD1	.	TRBJ1-2	CASSEAGGNYGYTF	TGTGCCAGCAGTGAAGCAGGGGGCAACTATGGCTACACCTTC
TRBV27	TRBD2	.	TRBJ2-2	CASSSTSGRALGTGELFF	TGTGCCAGCAGTTCGACTAGCGGGAGGGCCCTCGGCACCGGGGAGCTGTTTTTT
TRBV9	.	.	TRBJ1-5	CASSVEAGQPQHF	TGTGCCAGCAGCGTAGAGGCGGGTCAGCCCCAGCATTTT
TRBV7-6	TRBD2	once	TRBJ2-1	CASSLALRGGDEQFF	TGTGCCAGCAGCTTAGCTCTGCGGGGGGGGGATGAGCAGTTCTTC
TRBV12-3/TRBV12-4	.	.	TRBJ2-7	CASSLGQQYEQYF	TGTGCCAGCAGCCTAGGACAGCAGTACGAGCAGTACTTC
TRBV3-1/TRBV3-2	TRBD2	.	TRBJ2-7	CASSQGWLAAYEQYF	TGTGCCAGCAGCCAAGGTTGGCTAGCGGCCTACGAGCAGTACTTC
TRBV5-1	TRBD2	few	TRBJ2-1	CASSLRLAGTNEQFF	TGCGCCAGCAGCTTGCGACTAGCGGGTACCAATGAGCAGTTCTTC